Shown below are 16 T cell receptor beta chains from a single sample sequenced in a study of cytomegalovirus exposure and HLA in healthy donors. PCR used 60 Vbeta primers and 13 Jbeta primers. Clones were read by immunoSEQ multiplex PCR, and TCRdb kept only the in-frame ones, dropping some. This sample has tens of thousands of clones; 65% to 80% occur once, and the top ten carry more than 3.5%. The specimen was PBMCs. The receptors here all came from a man aged 55 to 70 in good health and CMV-seronegative.

V is TRBV6-5 and J is TRBJ2-3; possibly TRBD1 for D (5 bases). This CDR3 is 15 amino acids long. Trimming left V 2 bases short and J 1 base short, with 10 bases between. Per the germline V gene, CDR1 is MNHEY and CDR2 is SVGAGI. CDR3 bases: TGTGCCAGCAGTTACAGGGGCTTGGGCACAGATACGCAGTATTTT. It codes for CASSYRGLGTDTQYF.

The chain links TRBV2 to TRBJ2-2; perhaps TRBD1 as D (6 bases). The V end lost 7 bases, the J end lost 4 bases, and 25 bases lay between the germline ends. CDR3 size: 18 residues. Germline V gene lookup returns CDR1 SNHLY and CDR2 FYNNEI. CDR3 nucleotides: TGTGCCAGCATCACCAGCCCCGGGACACATCAAACCACCGGGGAGCTGTTTTTT. Its translation: CASITSPGTHQTTGELFF.

V and J are TRBV29-1 and TRBJ2-1; 9 nucleotides agree with TRBD1. From germline, CDR1 is SQVTM and CDR2 ANQGSEA. V dropped 6 bases and J dropped 5; count of bases not matched to a gene: 8. This CDR3 contains 14 residues. CDR3 nucleotide sequence: TGCAGCGTGGACCGACAGGGGGATAACAATGAGCAGTTCTTC. Translation: CSVDRQGDNNEQFF.

In its sample, this clone was seen a few times. The V call is TRBV5-1, the J call TRBJ1-1; no firm D call. Germline CDR1 and CDR2: SGHRS and YFSETQ. This CDR3 has 14 residues. V lost 0 bases and J 1 base, leaving 7 bases between the germline ends. The DNA for the CDR3 is TGCGCCAGCAGCTTGGGGGAGGGGAACACTGAAGCTTTCTTT. This sequence encodes CASSLGEGNTEAFF.

The J gene is TRBJ2-5, the V gene TRBV30; the D gene is possibly TRBD2 (5 bases). V was cut by 0 bases and J by 5 bases, with 13 bases left in between. Germline values: CDR1 GTSNPN, CDR2 SVGIG (reference sequence). CDR3 length: 14 amino acids. The CDR3 loop reads CAWSVSGSRETQYF. The DNA of the CDR3 is TGTGCCTGGAGTGTTTCGGGGTCTCGGGAGACCCAGTACTTC.

This sequence joins TRBV5-1 and TRBJ2-3, with 7 bases matching TRBD1. This CDR3 comprises 16 residues. Germline V lookup: CDR1 SGHRS, CDR2 YFSETQ. Germline trimming cut 1 base from V and 1 base from J; bases unmatched to any gene: 6. CDR3 region: CASSLMGQGGTDTQYF. In nucleotides, the CDR3 is TGCGCCAGCAGCTTGATGGGGCAGGGGGGCACAGATACGCAGTATTTT. The full variable domain, in which reference TRBV5-1 and TRBJ2-3 provide the parts outside the CDR3, is KAGVTQTPRYLIKTRGQQVTLSCSPISGHRSVSWYQQTPGQGLQFLFEYFSETQRNKGNFPGRFSGRQFSNSRSEMNVSTLELGDSALYLCASSLMGQGGTDTQYFGPGTRLTVL.

This clone has ten or more counts. This rearrangement joins TRBV6-6 to TRBJ1-5; TRBD1 aligns across 11 bases. Trimming took 8 bases from V and 7 from J; bases not matched to a gene: 4. Germline V lookup: CDR1 MNHNY, CDR2 SVGAGI (reference sequence). The CDR3 is 13 residues long. CDR3 amino acids: CASWDRGAQPQHF. The CDR3 DNA reads TGTGCCAGCTGGGACAGGGGGGCGCAGCCCCAGCATTTT.

This sequence joins TRBV7-2 and TRBJ2-3; possibly TRBD1 for D (6 bases). V was shortened by 5 bases and J by 0 bases, with 12 bases between the two germline ends. CDR3 length: 15 amino acids. CDR1 and CDR2 from the germline V gene are SGHTA and FQGNSA. CDR3 in amino acids: CASSGDTYSTDTQYF. Written as DNA, the CDR3 is TGTGCCAGCAGCGGGGACACCTATAGCACAGATACGCAGTATTTT. Variable domain in full (rest from reference TRBV7-2 and TRBJ2-3): GAGVSQSPSNKVTEKGKDVELRCDPISGHTALYWYRQSLGQGLEFLIYFQGNSAPDKSGLPSDRFSAERTGGSVSTLTIQRTQQEDSAVYLCASSGDTYSTDTQYFGPGTRLTVL.

This chain links TRBV5-4 with TRBJ2-7; D possibly corresponds to TRBD1 (5 bases). The V and J ends lost 0 bases and 2 bases respectively, with 6 bases between them. The CDR3 extends over 13 amino acids. In germline, CDR1 is SGHNT, CDR2 YYREEE (reference sequence). The CDR3 DNA reads as TGTGCCAGCAGCTTGGGCAGGGCCTACGAGCAGTACTTC. This translates into CASSLGRAYEQYF.

The J gene is TRBJ2-7, the V gene TRBV18; 10 nucleotides align to TRBD1. Germline lookup yields CDR1 KGHSH and CDR2 LQKENI. V gave up 5 bases and J gave up 2 bases; unmatched junction bases: 6. The CDR3 covers 15 residues. The CDR3 is CASSATGGPTYEQYF. CDR3 nucleotides: TGTGCCAGCTCAGCGACAGGGGGCCCCACCTACGAGCAGTACTTC.

The chain joins TRBV5-1 to TRBJ2-2; weak D call: TRBD2 (6 bases). The CDR3 is 15 residues long. Germline values: CDR1 SGHRS, CDR2 YFSETQ. V shed 3 bases and J shed 5 bases, with 14 bases lying between them. CDR3 residues: CASSWNGGATGELFF. In DNA, the CDR3 is TGCGCCAGCAGCTGGAACGGGGGAGCAACCGGGGAGCTGTTTTTT. Complete variable domain (other parts from reference TRBV5-1 and TRBJ2-2): KAGVTQTPRYLIKTRGQQVTLSCSPISGHRSVSWYQQTPGQGLQFLFEYFSETQRNKGNFPGRFSGRQFSNSRSEMNVSTLELGDSALYLCASSWNGGATGELFFGEGSRLTVL.

The chain is built from TRBV27 and TRBJ1-1; TRBD1 aligns across 8 bases. Germline trimming cut 5 bases from V and 4 bases from J; bases unmatched to any gene: 6. The CDR3 contains 14 residues. Germline V lookup: CDR1 MNHEY, CDR2 SMNVEV (reference sequence). The CDR3 spells CASSQQGGSTEAFF. Written as DNA, the CDR3 is TGTGCCAGCAGTCAACAGGGGGGAAGCACTGAAGCTTTCTTT.

V is TRBV6-4 and J is TRBJ2-3, with TRBD2 matching 13 bases. The trim removed 3 bases at V and 2 bases at J, leaving 2 bases unmatched. The CDR3 has 16 residues. Germline assignment: CDR1 MRHNA and CDR2 SNTAGT. This CDR3 reads CASSETSGGATDTQYF. The CDR3 coding sequence is TGTGCCAGCAGTGAAACTAGCGGGGGGGCCACAGATACGCAGTATTTT.

This chain connects TRBV30 to TRBJ1-4, with D unresolved. Germline lookup yields CDR1 GTSNPN and CDR2 SVGIG (reference sequence). The CDR3 is made up of 15 amino acids. V gave up 3 bases and J gave up 5 bases, with 16 bases separating them. The CDR3 loop is CAWRREVRENEKLFF. The CDR3 DNA follows: TGTGCCTGGAGGCGAGAGGTCCGGGAAAATGAAAAACTGTTTTTT.

This chain links TRBV7-9 with TRBJ2-3, with TRBD1 as a possible D gene (5 bases). The CDR3 spans 15 residues. Trimming stripped 1 base from V and 1 base from J, with 9 bases between. The germline CDR1 and CDR2 sequences are SEHNR and FQNEAQ (reference sequence). CDR3 loop: CASSLVRARTDTQYF. In DNA form, the CDR3 reads TGTGCCAGCAGCTTAGTCAGGGCCCGCACAGATACGCAGTATTTT.

The rearrangement joins TRBV19 to TRBJ2-3; possibly TRBD2 for D (7 bases). There are 14 residues in the CDR3. V lost 7 bases and J lost 1, with 12 bases in between. Germline lookup yields CDR1 LNHDA and CDR2 SQIVND (reference sequence). The CDR3 protein is CASTGGGGTDTQYF. The CDR3 region has the DNA TGTGCCAGTACGGGGGGCGGGGGCACAGATACGCAGTATTTT.